This TCR beta chain was observed in a study of shared clonotypes between healthy human individuals (dated by TCRdb to 2020 to 2021). About the investigation overall: The cohort included three men and a couple of women between 18 and 49 years of age. Per donor, three plates each were used for CD4 naive and CD4 memory, two for CD8 naive, and one for CD8 memory. To estimate repertoire size and how much clonotype sharing occurs between individuals, the study deeply sequenced the blood TCR repertoires of about five healthy adults. Libraries were prepared and TCR repertoires were sequenced by different laboratories using diverse techniques, in order to increase sequencing depth and limit assay-specific biases. Each donor's leukapheresis produced roughly between about 0.85 and 10 billion PBMCs. The paper as a whole reports these results and caveats: Larger estimated clonotype richness was generally found for naive subsets than for memory subsets. Pairwise subsampling indicated that sequencing depth was expected to affect the degree of clonotype sharing among donors. Compared with non-shared clonotypes, the clonotypes found in all four sorted-subset donors had higher generation probabilities. The genetic and exposure-history diversity represented was limited by the small number of donors. Even with the large sequencing depth, rarefaction of the sorted-subset datasets indicated that sequencing was incomplete. Sharing across a few donors was observed for approximately 4.6% of naive CD4, 3% to 4% of naive CD8, over 2% of memory CD4, and about 0.38% of memory CD8 clonotypes. Sampling was limited to blood, and TCR repertoires in tissue likely differ from TCR repertoires in blood.

As concerns this clone: Its antigen remains undetermined. No base quality information exists; no much larger clone differs at one position.

Using the deep immunoSEQ assay, TCR CDR3 regions were amplified from genomic DNA by multiplex PCR. Extracted genomic DNA from each cell subset was distributed evenly across all wells of several immunoSEQ 96-well plates, and each plate was treated as a replicate. For sorted subsets, roughly 200 ng genomic DNA, equal to some 30,000 T cell genomes, was loaded into each replicate PCR. Purified libraries were measured with a Qubit 3.0 fluorometer, size-checked on a Bioanalyzer 2100, and measured again with the KAPA Library Quantification kit. Every immunoSEQ 96-well plate was sequenced on a separate single-read 150-cycle Illumina NextSeq 550 flow cell. Per the original workflow: The immunoSEQ output contained only junctional sequences without quality scores, so filtering could not match that applied to full-length reads. To assign V/J genes and CDR3, sequences were annotated using PyIR, a Python wrapper for IgBLAST v1.9, with IMGT germline references. Reads with weak V/J assignments (E-value above 1e-6), missing CDR3, stop codons, out-of-frame junctions, or ambiguous translated residues were removed. V3J clonotypes were defined as sequences sharing the same inferred V gene, J gene, and CDR3 amino acid sequence. Percentage overlap between repertoires was calculated by dividing the number of shared unique clonotypes by the size of the smaller repertoire. Three approaches were used to assess repertoire richness: RTK rarefaction, the Chao1 estimator, and Recon v2.1 estimates of unobserved clonotypes. Generation probabilities were computed with OLGA for all TCRbeta clonotypes obtained by the gDNA method from several donors. TCRdb provides this immuneACCESS table in a form limited to in-frame rearrangements. Some clones are lacking; in checked studies, under half of them reflect an unresolved V gene, and why the rest are absent is not known. Clonal size and the V and J genes are those of that table, whereas D and trimming came from the DNA. The table for this sample lists millions of clones; approximately 92% of them were counted only once. Over 0.12% of the sample is held by the ten biggest clonotypes.

Inclusive of the bounding cysteine and phenylalanine, the CDR3 is 18 residues long. The retained sequence is limited to the CDR3, 54 bases, with the frame set at the first base. The germline V gene (reference sequence) gives CDR1 as SGHNT and CDR2 as YYREEE. V loses 4 bases at its end and J loses 0 bases; junction bases beyond the gene matches: 12. Donors were healthy HIV-negative adults with no recently reported acute infections or vaccinations. All donors were Caucasian adults living in Nashville, Tennessee, USA. Magnetic negative selection was used to enrich CD4+ T cells, after which naive cells were positively selected on CD45RA and the negative fraction became the memory subset. Blood was obtained by leukapheresis, after which PBMCs were separated by Ficoll-Histopaque density gradient centrifugation and cryopreserved in liquid nitrogen vapor phase. Analytical flow cytometry was used to check the purity and quantity of each magnetically sorted T cell population. From each sorted fraction, genomic DNA was isolated and quantified by UV absorbance on a Nanodrop 2000c.

This receptor was taken from a man younger than 30 in good health. The rearranged chain carries TRBV5-4 and TRBJ2-2; the junction holds 7 bases that match TRBD2. Sample: naive CD4+ T cells sorted from blood. What this sample's cell subset or site label stands for: CD45RA+ positively selected. Read as DNA, the sequence is TGTGCCAGCAGCCCCAAAGGAGGGCGGGGGACGAACACCGGGGAGCTGTTTTTT. It translates as CASSPKGGRGTNTGELFF.